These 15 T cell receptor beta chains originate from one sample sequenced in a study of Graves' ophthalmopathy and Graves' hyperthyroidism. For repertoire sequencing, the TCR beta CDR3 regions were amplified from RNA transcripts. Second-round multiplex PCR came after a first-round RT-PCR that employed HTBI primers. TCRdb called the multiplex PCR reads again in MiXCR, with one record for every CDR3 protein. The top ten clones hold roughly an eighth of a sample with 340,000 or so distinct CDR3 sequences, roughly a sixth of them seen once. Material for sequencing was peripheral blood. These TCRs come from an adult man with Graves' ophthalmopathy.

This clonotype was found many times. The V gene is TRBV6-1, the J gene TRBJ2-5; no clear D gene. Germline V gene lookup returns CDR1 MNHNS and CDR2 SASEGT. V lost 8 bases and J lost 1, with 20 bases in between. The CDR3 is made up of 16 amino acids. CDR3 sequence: CASSIGPQWGQETQYF. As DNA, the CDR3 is TGTGCCAGCTCCATCGGGCCTCAATGGGGCCAAGAGACCCAGTACTTC.

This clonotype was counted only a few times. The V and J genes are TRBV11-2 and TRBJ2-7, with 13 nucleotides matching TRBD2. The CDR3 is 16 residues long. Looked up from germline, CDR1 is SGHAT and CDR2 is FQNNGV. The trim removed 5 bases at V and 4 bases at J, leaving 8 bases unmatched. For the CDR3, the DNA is TGTGCCAGCAGCAGTACCACTAGCGGGGGGGAGTACGAGCAGTACTTC. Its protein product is CASSSTTSGGEYEQYF.

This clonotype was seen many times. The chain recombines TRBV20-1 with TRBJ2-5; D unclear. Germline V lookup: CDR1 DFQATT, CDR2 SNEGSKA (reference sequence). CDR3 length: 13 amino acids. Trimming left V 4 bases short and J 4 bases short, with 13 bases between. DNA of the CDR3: TGCAGTGCTATTTTAAGTTCAGGAGAGACCCAGTACTTC. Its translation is CSAILSSGETQYF.

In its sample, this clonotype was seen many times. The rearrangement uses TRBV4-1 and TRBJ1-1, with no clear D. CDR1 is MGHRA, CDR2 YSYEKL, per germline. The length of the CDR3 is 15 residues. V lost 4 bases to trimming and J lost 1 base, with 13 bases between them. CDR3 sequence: CASSPPGYGNTEAFF. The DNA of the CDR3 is TGCGCCAGCAGCCCCCCGGGATACGGGAACACTGAAGCTTTCTTT.

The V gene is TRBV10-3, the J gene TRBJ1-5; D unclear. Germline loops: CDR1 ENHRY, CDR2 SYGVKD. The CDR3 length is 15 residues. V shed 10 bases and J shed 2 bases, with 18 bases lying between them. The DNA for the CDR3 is TGTGCCACCGCCCCGGGTACAGCTCGCAATCAGCCCCAGCATTTT. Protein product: CATAPGTARNQPQHF.

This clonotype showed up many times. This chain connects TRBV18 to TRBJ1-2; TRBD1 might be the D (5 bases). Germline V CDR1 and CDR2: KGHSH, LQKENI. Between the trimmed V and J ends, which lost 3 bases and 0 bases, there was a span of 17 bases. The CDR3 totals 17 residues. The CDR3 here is CASSPSADSPANYGYTF. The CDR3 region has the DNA TGTGCCAGCTCACCCTCCGCAGACAGTCCCGCTAACTATGGCTACACCTTC.

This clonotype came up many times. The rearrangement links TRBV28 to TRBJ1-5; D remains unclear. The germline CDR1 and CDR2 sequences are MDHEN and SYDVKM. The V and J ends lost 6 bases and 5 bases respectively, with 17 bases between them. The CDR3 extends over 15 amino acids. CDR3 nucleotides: TGTGCCAGCAGAGCTCTCCAGATAACTGATCAGCCCCAGCATTTT. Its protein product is CASRALQITDQPQHF.

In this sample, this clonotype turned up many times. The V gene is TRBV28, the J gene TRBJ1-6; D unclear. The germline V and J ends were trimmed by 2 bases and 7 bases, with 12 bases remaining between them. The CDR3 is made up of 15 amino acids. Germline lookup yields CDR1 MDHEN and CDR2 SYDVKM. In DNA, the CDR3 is TGTGCCAGCAGTTTACGTTCCAATAGAAATTCACCCCTCCACTTT. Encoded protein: CASSLRSNRNSPLHF. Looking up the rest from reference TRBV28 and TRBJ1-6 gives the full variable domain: DVKVTQSSRYLVKRTGEKVFLECVQDMDHENMFWYRQDPGLGLRLIYFSYDVKMKEKGDIPEGYSVSREKKERFSLILESASTNQTSMYLCASSLRSNRNSPLHFGNGTRLTVT.

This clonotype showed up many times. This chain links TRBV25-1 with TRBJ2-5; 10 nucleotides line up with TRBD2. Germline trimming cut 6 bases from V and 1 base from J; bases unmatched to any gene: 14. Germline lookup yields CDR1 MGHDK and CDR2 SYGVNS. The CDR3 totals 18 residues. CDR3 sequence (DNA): TGTGCCAGCAGGTCCTGGAGTCCCGGGACTAGCGCCCAAGAGACCCAGTACTTC. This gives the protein CASRSWSPGTSAQETQYF.

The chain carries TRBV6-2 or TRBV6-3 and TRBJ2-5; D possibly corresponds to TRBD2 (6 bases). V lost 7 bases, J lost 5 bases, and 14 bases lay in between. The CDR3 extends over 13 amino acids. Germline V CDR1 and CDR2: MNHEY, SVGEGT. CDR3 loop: CASTEAGPETQYF. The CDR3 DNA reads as TGTGCCAGCACGGAGGCGGGGCCCGAGACCCAGTACTTC.

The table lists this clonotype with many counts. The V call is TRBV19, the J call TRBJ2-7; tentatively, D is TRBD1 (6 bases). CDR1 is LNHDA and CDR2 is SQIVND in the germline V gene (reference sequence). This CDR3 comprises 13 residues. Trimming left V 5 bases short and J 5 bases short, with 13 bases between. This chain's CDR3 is CASSPRGFHEQYF. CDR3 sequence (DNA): TGTGCCAGTAGTCCCAGGGGTTTCCACGAGCAGTACTTC.

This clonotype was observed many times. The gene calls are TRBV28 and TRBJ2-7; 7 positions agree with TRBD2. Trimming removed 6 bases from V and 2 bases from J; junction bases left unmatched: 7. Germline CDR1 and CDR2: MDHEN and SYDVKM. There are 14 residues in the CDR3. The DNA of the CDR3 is TGTGCCAGCAGATCAATAGCGGGCCCCTACGAGCAGTACTTC. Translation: CASRSIAGPYEQYF.

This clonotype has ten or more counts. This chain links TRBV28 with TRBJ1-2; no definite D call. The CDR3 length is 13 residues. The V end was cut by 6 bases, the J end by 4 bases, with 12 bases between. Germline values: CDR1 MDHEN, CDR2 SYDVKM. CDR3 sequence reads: CASRPRDVYGYTF. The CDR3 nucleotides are TGTGCCAGCAGACCCCGGGATGTCTATGGCTACACCTTC.

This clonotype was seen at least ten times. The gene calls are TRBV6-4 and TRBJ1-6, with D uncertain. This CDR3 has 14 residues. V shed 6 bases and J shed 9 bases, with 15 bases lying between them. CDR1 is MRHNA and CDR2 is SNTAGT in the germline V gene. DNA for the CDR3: TGTGCCAGCAGACCCCCCCCCGGCGGTTCACCCCTCCACTTT. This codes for CASRPPPGGSPLHF.

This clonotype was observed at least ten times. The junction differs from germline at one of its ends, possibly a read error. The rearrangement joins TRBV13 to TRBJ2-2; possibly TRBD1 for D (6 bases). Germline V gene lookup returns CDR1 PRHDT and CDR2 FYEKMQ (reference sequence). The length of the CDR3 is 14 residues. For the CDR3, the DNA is TGTGCCAGCAGCGTAGGACAGCACACCGGGGAGCTGTTTTTT. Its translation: CASSVGQHTGELFF.